This T cell receptor (beta chain) comes out of a study of human T cells and chemical hapten exposure. CDR1 MNHNS and CDR2 SASEGT come from the germline V gene. The CDR3 has 13 amino acids. The V end was cut by 7 bases, the J end by 7 bases, with 14 bases between. This clonotype was observed many times. The antigen is undetermined. The time point was: pre-sensitization, week 0. This sample's treatment: therapeutic diphenylcyclopropenone sensitization with weekly scalp DPC. Every patch test was put on after a blood sample was taken. Each donor was an alopecia patient between 18 and 70 years of age who qualified for DPC. Regarding the study as a whole: As the donors had alopecia, their immune response may differ from healthy people's. DPC sensitization left the count of TCRs above 1 in 1000 unchanged.

TCRdb ran MiXCR on the RACE reads and lists one entry per CDR3 protein. The sample contains about 85,000 distinct CDR3 sequences, around 7.9% of which appear only once. The genes are TRBV6-1 and TRBJ1-5; a possible D gene is TRBD1 (5 bases). This sample comprised whole blood, obtained in connection with sensitization to the hapten diphenylcyclopropenone (DPC). This receptor was taken from a man aged 35 to 55 with alopecia areata. Some clones in this sample may be carry-over from other donors' samples. For the CDR3, the DNA is TGTGCCAGCAAGGAGGGGAATCAGCAGCCCCAGCATTTT. Its translation: CASKEGNQQPQHF.